These T cell receptor beta chains were read from a single sample in a study of T cell responses to AZD1222 COVID-19 vaccine. This table comes from immunoSEQ multiplex PCR, and its TCRdb copy is limited to in-frame clones, with some not included. The sample has 150,000 to 200,000 clones, around 93% seen once. Material: peripheral blood, obtained on day 0 of AZD1222 vaccination. The receptors shown here come from an adult in good health. Both conserved end residues are part of each CDR3. D genes are given only for firm matches. Only some rows state a clone size, as once, few, many or a class for expanded clones.

TGTGCCTGGAGTGAAAAACCCCACACCATATATTTT | CAWSEKPHTIYF | TRBJ1-3 | . | TRBV30 | . | 12
TGTGCCAGCAGCGTAGGGACTAACTCCTACGAGCAGTACTTC | CASSVGTNSYEQYF | TRBJ2-7 | . | TRBV9 | . | 14
TGTGCCGCAGGGACAGCTACTAACTATGGCTACACCTTC | CAAGTATNYGYTF | TRBJ1-2 | . | TRBV10-3 | TRBD1 | 13
TGTGCCAGTAGTATCGCTAGCGGGAGACCCTACGAGCAGTACTTC | CASSIASGRPYEQYF | TRBJ2-7 | . | TRBV19 | TRBD2 | 15
TGTGCCAGCAGCTTGTACGGGACTAGCGGACCTAATGAGCAGTTCTTC | CASSLYGTSGPNEQFF | TRBJ2-1 | . | TRBV7-3 | TRBD2 | 16
TGCAGCGTGACTTGGGGGGCAAAAGGCTACACCTTC | CSVTWGAKGYTF | TRBJ1-2 | once | TRBV29-1 | . | 12
TGTGCCAGCAGCTTGGGGCAGGGTGGAAACACCATATATTTT | CASSLGQGGNTIYF | TRBJ1-3 | . | TRBV5-4 | . | 14
TGCGCCAGCAGCTCGGACGGGCGGGGTCGTCTGGGTAATGAAAAACTGTTTTTT | CASSSDGRGRLGNEKLFF | TRBJ1-4 | . | TRBV5-1 | . | 18
TGTGCCAGCTTCCGGGGGGGGAAATCCTACGAGCAGTACTTC | CASFRGGKSYEQYF | TRBJ2-7 | once | TRBV6-5 | TRBD2 | 14
TGTGCCAGCAGCTTTTTGGGGGACCTGGCTGAGACCCAGTACTTC | CASSFLGDLAETQYF | TRBJ2-5 | . | TRBV7-9 | . | 15
TGTGCCATCAGTGAGTCTTGGGGAATAGCATACGAGCAGTACTTC | CAISESWGIAYEQYF | TRBJ2-7 | . | TRBV10-3 | . | 15
TGTGCCAGCAGTACGGGAGGGCGAGTCACAGATACGCAGTATTTT | CASSTGGRVTDTQYF | TRBJ2-3 | . | TRBV27 | TRBD2 | 15
TGTGCCAGTAGTATACGGGCGGGAGGCCACTACAATGAGCAGTTCTTC | CASSIRAGGHYNEQFF | TRBJ2-1 | few | TRBV19 | TRBD2 | 16
TGTGCCAGCAGTTTTCACGACAGGGGGCGAAGCTACACCTTC | CASSFHDRGRSYTF | TRBJ1-2 | once | TRBV28 | TRBD1 | 14
TGTGCCAGCAAGGGACAGGAGGTAGACCAGGTCGGGCCCTTTGAAGCTTTCTTT | CASKGQEVDQVGPFEAFF | TRBJ1-1 | . | TRBV2 | TRBD1 | 18
TGTGCCAGCACCCCGGCAGGGGGGGCCAATCAGCCCCAGCATTTT | CASTPAGGANQPQHF | TRBJ1-5 | . | TRBV19 | TRBD1 | 15
TGTGCCAGCAGTGCGATGGGTCAAGAGACCCAGTACTTC | CASSAMGQETQYF | TRBJ2-5 | . | TRBV2 | . | 13
TGTGCCACCAGAGATAGGGGACAGGGGGACACTGAAGCTTTCTTT | CATRDRGQGDTEAFF | TRBJ1-1 | once | TRBV24-1 | TRBD1 | 15
TGTGCCACGGGGGAGGTTGAGCCCCAGCATTTT | CATGEVEPQHF | TRBJ1-5 | once | TRBV27 | . | 11
TGTGCCAGCAGCAGGGACAGGGGAGGCGAAAAACTGTTTTTT | CASSRDRGGEKLFF | TRBJ1-4 | . | TRBV7-8 | TRBD1 | 14
TGCGCCAGCAGCGTAGGACAGGCCGGTCACCAAAGCACAGATACGCAGTATTTT | CASSVGQAGHQSTDTQYF | TRBJ2-3 | once | TRBV5-1 | TRBD1 | 18
TGTGCCAGTAGTATTATACAGGGGGCGAACACCGGGGAGCTGTTTTTT | CASSIIQGANTGELFF | TRBJ2-2 | . | TRBV19 | TRBD1 | 16
TGCAGCGTTGGACAGGGGGGAAACACCATATATTTT | CSVGQGGNTIYF | TRBJ1-3 | . | TRBV29-1 | TRBD1 | 12
TGTGCCACCAGCAGAGATATGGGGATGGCTGGAAACACCATATATTTT | CATSRDMGMAGNTIYF | TRBJ1-3 | . | TRBV15 | . | 16
TGTGCCAGCAGCACCAGTCTGGAGAGCAATCAGCCCCAGCATTTT | CASSTSLESNQPQHF | TRBJ1-5 | once | TRBV7-9 | . | 15
TGTGCCAGCAGCTTGCACTCGGGGCAGCCCCAGCATTTT | CASSLHSGQPQHF | TRBJ1-5 | . | TRBV5-6 | . | 13
TGCACCAGCAGCCAAGAGGACAGAAACTATGGCTACACCTTC | CTSSQEDRNYGYTF | TRBJ1-2 | once | TRBV1 | . | 14
TGTGCCAGCAGATATCCGACAGGGTCATCCTACGAGCAGTACTTC | CASRYPTGSSYEQYF | TRBJ2-7 | . | TRBV28 | TRBD1 | 15
TGTGCCAGCTCGTCAGGGGGGTACGAGCAGTACTTC | CASSSGGYEQYF | TRBJ2-7 | . | TRBV18 | . | 12
TGCGCCAGCAGCTTTGACGCGCTGGGGGAGCAGTTCTTC | CASSFDALGEQFF | TRBJ2-1 | . | TRBV5-1 | . | 13
TGTGCCAGCAGCCAAGATCCTCAGGGCTGGGAGACCCAGTACTTC | CASSQDPQGWETQYF | TRBJ2-5 | . | TRBV3-1/TRBV3-2 | . | 15
TGTGCCAGCAGACGAGAGGATACGCAGTATTTT | CASRREDTQYF | TRBJ2-3 | . | TRBV12-3/TRBV12-4 | . | 11
TGTGCCAGCCGCCCACGCGGCGGCAGTTCCTACAATGAGCAGTTCTTC | CASRPRGGSSYNEQFF | TRBJ2-1 | . | TRBV27 | . | 16
TGTGCCAGCAGCTTACGTGGCGGGCCCTCCTACGAGCAGTACTTC | CASSLRGGPSYEQYF | TRBJ2-7 | . | TRBV7-2 | . | 15
TGTGCCAGCAGTGCCACGTCCCCTAACCTCTACAATGAGCAGTTCTTC | CASSATSPNLYNEQFF | TRBJ2-1 | . | TRBV6-1 | . | 16
TGTGCCAGCAGCCAGGGACTACCCCTCGGTGAGCAGTTCTTC | CASSQGLPLGEQFF | TRBJ2-1 | . | TRBV7-2 | TRBD2 | 14
TGTGCCATTGCCAGGGGGGGGAATCAGCCCCAGCATTTT | CAIARGGNQPQHF | TRBJ1-5 | . | TRBV19 | TRBD1 | 13
TGTGCCAGCAGGGCTATTACAGGGGGAAACACTGAAGCTTTCTTT | CASRAITGGNTEAFF | TRBJ1-1 | . | TRBV7-9 | TRBD1 | 15
TGTGCCAGCAGCCAAACGGGACTAGCGATCTCCTACGAGCAGTACTTC | CASSQTGLAISYEQYF | TRBJ2-7 | few | TRBV4-2 | TRBD2 | 16
TGTGCCAGCAGCCGGGACACCGCCACCGGGGAGCTGTTTTTT | CASSRDTATGELFF | TRBJ2-2 | . | TRBV11-2 | . | 14
TGTGCCAGTAGTCTGCGGGCCACTCTGGAGCGTGGCTATGGCTACACCTTC | CASSLRATLERGYGYTF | TRBJ1-2 | . | TRBV19 | . | 17
TGTGCCAGCAGCGTAGTAGGGGGCACAGATACGCAGTATTTT | CASSVVGGTDTQYF | TRBJ2-3 | . | TRBV9 | . | 14
TGTGCCAGCATAGTAGCGGGAGGCGGGAATGAGCAGTTCTTC | CASIVAGGGNEQFF | TRBJ2-1 | . | TRBV28 | TRBD2 | 14
TGTGCCAGCAGTGAATTACAGTCTGAGCAGTTCTTC | CASSELQSEQFF | TRBJ2-1 | . | TRBV25-1 | . | 12
TGTGCCAGCAGCAATTCATGGAGGGTTTCCCCTCAGCCCCAGCATTTT | CASSNSWRVSPQPQHF | TRBJ1-5 | . | TRBV21-1 | . | 16
TGTGCCACCAGTGATACAACCGGTAGCAATCAGCCCCAGCATTTT | CATSDTTGSNQPQHF | TRBJ1-5 | . | TRBV24-1 | . | 15
TGTGCCAGCAGCCAAGATGGGACTAGCGAAGAGACCCAGTACTTC | CASSQDGTSEETQYF | TRBJ2-5 | . | TRBV4-2 | TRBD2 | 15
TGTGCCAGCAGCATTAACCAGGGAGGCGAGCAGTACTTC | CASSINQGGEQYF | TRBJ2-7 | . | TRBV7-3 | . | 13
TGCAGCGTTGAAGAAAGGCTCGGGACAGGGGGCGCGAACTATGGCTACACCTTC | CSVEERLGTGGANYGYTF | TRBJ1-2 | . | TRBV29-1 | TRBD1 | 18
TGTGCCAGCAAAAAGGACGGCACGTCACCCCTCCACTTT | CASKKDGTSPLHF | TRBJ1-6 | . | TRBV6-5 | . | 13